The next 7 T cell receptor beta chains were all read from a single sample in a study of cytomegalovirus exposure and HLA in healthy donors. The PCR ran on 60 Vbeta and 13 Jbeta primers. Sequenced by immunoSEQ multiplex PCR; TCRdb stores in-frame clones only, minus some. There are about 170,000 clones in the sample; roughly 80% occur only once, and less than 3% lies in the top ten. Input material: PBMCs. These receptors originate from a male donor in good health and CMV-seronegative.

A single count supports this clone. The chain employs TRBV30 and TRBJ2-3; 7 positions agree with TRBD1. The germline V gene encodes CDR1 GTSNPN and CDR2 SVGIG (reference sequence). The CDR3 is 14 residues long. V lost 7 bases, J lost 5 bases, and 12 bases stayed unmatched. CDR3 sequence (DNA): TGTGCCTCACCTCGACAGGGTATGGTAGATACGCAGTATTTT. This translates into CASPRQGMVDTQYF.

In DNA, the CDR3 is TGTGCCAGCAGCACTCGAGGTAGCGGGACCTACGAGCAGTACTTC. Protein product: CASSTRGSGTYEQYF. The chain carries TRBV9 and TRBJ2-7; 8 nucleotides agree with TRBD2. There are 15 residues in the CDR3. Germline V gene lookup returns CDR1 SGDLS and CDR2 YYNGEE. V gave up 4 bases and J gave up 2 bases; unmatched junction bases: 8.

This clone has only one observation. The V gene is TRBV19, the J gene TRBJ2-7; TRBD2 might be the D (6 bases). Germline values: CDR1 LNHDA, CDR2 SQIVND (reference sequence). The CDR3 spans 12 residues. V was trimmed by 4 bases and J by 7 bases, leaving 11 bases between them. Here the CDR3 DNA reads TGTGCCAGTAGTAACGGAGGGAGAGAGCAGTACTTC. Amino acid sequence: CASSNGGREQYF.

The chain is built from TRBV11-3 and TRBJ2-7; possible D gene TRBD1, 5 bases. The germline CDR1 and CDR2 sequences are SGHNT and YENEEA. Deletions cut 1 base from V and 5 bases from J, with 6 bases between. The length of the CDR3 is 12 residues. The chain's CDR3 is CASSLGRDEQYF. The CDR3 bases are TGTGCCAGCAGCTTAGGCAGGGACGAGCAGTACTTC. Looking up the rest from reference TRBV11-3 and TRBJ2-7 gives the full variable domain: EAGVVQSPRYKIIEKKQPVAFWCNPISGHNTLYWYLQNLGQGPELLIRYENEEAVDDSQLPKDRFSAERLKGVDSTLKIQPAELGDSAVYLCASSLGRDEQYFGPGTRLTVT.

The chain links TRBV10-3 to TRBJ2-1; TRBD2 is a possible D gene (7 bases). This CDR3 has 15 amino acids. Per the germline V gene, CDR1 is ENHRY and CDR2 is SYGVKD. V was cut by 0 bases and J by 6 bases, with 12 bases left in between. For the CDR3, the DNA is TGTGCCATCAGTGAGTCCGGGGGGCTCGGCAATGAGCAGTTCTTC. Its translation: CAISESGGLGNEQFF.

CDR3 loop: CASSLWGDRFSYEQYF. The CDR3 DNA follows: TGTGCCAGCAGTTTATGGGGGGACAGGTTCTCCTACGAGCAGTACTTC. The chain is built from TRBV28 and TRBJ2-7; 8 bases line up with TRBD1. The CDR3 is made up of 16 amino acids. The germline CDR1 and CDR2 sequences are MDHEN and SYDVKM. V lost 0 bases, J lost 0 bases, and 4 bases stayed unmatched.

This clone was observed once. The chain joins TRBV10-1 to TRBJ2-7; 9 bases match TRBD2. V shed 1 base and J 3 bases; nucleotides not matched to a gene: 7. Germline V CDR1 and CDR2: WNHNN, SYGVQD (reference sequence). This CDR3 has 16 amino acids. The CDR3: CASSEYKREVGYEQYF. The CDR3 region has the DNA TGCGCCAGCAGTGAGTATAAGCGGGAGGTTGGCTACGAGCAGTACTTC.